This is a list of T cell receptor beta chains from one sample in a study of shared T cell receptors in the human thymus. Method: immunoSEQ multiplex PCR; TCRdb's copy keeps in-frame clones and lacks some. The sample lists hundreds of thousands of clones, around 93% seen once, with roughly 0.02% in the top ten. Specimen: thymocytes. These receptors were taken from a human donor. Each CDR3 is given with its conserved first and last residue. Fields, in order: D gene, V gene, J gene, clone size, CDR3 protein, CDR3 DNA. A D gene is named only where the DNA matches it firmly. Clone size, where shown, is once, few, many, or a class for clones that have expanded.

D gene: TRBD2
V gene: TRBV6-5
J gene: TRBJ2-3
clone size: .
CDR3 protein: CASSSEGLAGGHVAYF
CDR3 DNA: TGTGCCAGCAGTTCCGAGGGACTAGCGGGAGGGCACGTAGCGTATTTT

D gene: .
V gene: TRBV7-3
J gene: TRBJ2-7
clone size: .
CDR3 protein: CASSSPGTYLYEQYF
CDR3 DNA: TGTGCCAGCAGCTCCCCAGGGACTTACCTCTACGAGCAGTACTTC

D gene: TRBD1
V gene: TRBV19
J gene: TRBJ2-1
clone size: .
CDR3 protein: CASAPQGVYNEQFF
CDR3 DNA: TGTGCCAGTGCCCCACAGGGGGTCTACAATGAGCAGTTCTTC

D gene: .
V gene: TRBV7-6
J gene: TRBJ1-2
clone size: once
CDR3 protein: CASSLGYYGYTF
CDR3 DNA: TGTGCCAGCAGCCTAGGGTACTATGGCTACACCTTC

D gene: TRBD2
V gene: TRBV6-4
J gene: TRBJ2-7
clone size: .
CDR3 protein: CASSASIITAGAYEQYF
CDR3 DNA: TGTGCCAGCAGTGCCTCGATAATAACAGCGGGAGCCTACGAGCAGTACTTC

D gene: .
V gene: TRBV28
J gene: TRBJ2-7
clone size: few
CDR3 protein: CASSLGAVYEQYF
CDR3 DNA: TGTGCCAGCAGTTTAGGAGCGGTCTACGAGCAGTACTTC

D gene: .
V gene: TRBV4-1
J gene: TRBJ2-1
clone size: .
CDR3 protein: CASSQEKPYNEQFF
CDR3 DNA: TGCGCCAGCAGCCAAGAAAAGCCCTACAATGAGCAGTTCTTC

D gene: TRBD2
V gene: TRBV28
J gene: TRBJ2-7
clone size: .
CDR3 protein: CASKNWGGRKPYEQYF
CDR3 DNA: TGTGCCAGTAAAAACTGGGGGGGAAGAAAACCCTACGAGCAGTACTTC

D gene: .
V gene: TRBV28
J gene: TRBJ1-1
clone size: .
CDR3 protein: CASSLLNGQSNTEAFF
CDR3 DNA: TGTGCCAGCAGTTTACTCAATGGACAGTCGAACACTGAAGCTTTCTTT

D gene: .
V gene: TRBV6-5
J gene: TRBJ1-3
clone size: .
CDR3 protein: CASSYGRRNTIYF
CDR3 DNA: TGTGCCAGCAGTTACGGGCGGCGGAACACCATATATTTT

D gene: .
V gene: TRBV4-1
J gene: TRBJ1-1
clone size: few
CDR3 protein: CASSQDTGGNTEAFF
CDR3 DNA: TGCGCCAGCAGCCAAGATACGGGGGGGAACACTGAAGCTTTCTTT

D gene: .
V gene: TRBV27
J gene: TRBJ2-5
clone size: .
CDR3 protein: CASTPPGQETQYF
CDR3 DNA: TGTGCCAGCACCCCCCCCGGACAAGAGACCCAGTACTTC

D gene: .
V gene: TRBV19
J gene: TRBJ1-4
clone size: .
CDR3 protein: CASSMAVVRKINEKLFF
CDR3 DNA: TGTGCCAGTAGTATGGCAGTAGTACGGAAGATTAATGAAAAACTGTTTTTT

D gene: .
V gene: TRBV28
J gene: TRBJ2-1
clone size: .
CDR3 protein: CASNHGRTPSYNEQFF
CDR3 DNA: TGTGCCAGCAACCACGGTAGGACCCCCTCCTACAATGAGCAGTTCTTC

D gene: .
V gene: TRBV7-3
J gene: TRBJ2-1
clone size: .
CDR3 protein: CASSPTPPGSYNEQFF
CDR3 DNA: TGTGCCAGCAGCCCGACCCCGCCCGGCTCCTACAATGAGCAGTTCTTC

D gene: TRBD2
V gene: TRBV28
J gene: TRBJ2-5
clone size: .
CDR3 protein: CASSSASGTSGRAGETQYF
CDR3 DNA: TGTGCCAGCAGTTCGGCCTCCGGGACTAGCGGGAGGGCGGGAGAGACCCAGTACTTC

D gene: .
V gene: TRBV28
J gene: TRBJ2-4
clone size: .
CDR3 protein: CASSSFGIAKNIQYF
CDR3 DNA: TGTGCCAGCAGTTCCTTCGGGATTGCCAAAAACATTCAGTACTTC

D gene: TRBD1
V gene: TRBV30
J gene: TRBJ1-2
clone size: .
CDR3 protein: CAWDGQGYGYTF
CDR3 DNA: TGTGCCTGGGACGGACAGGGCTATGGCTACACCTTC

D gene: TRBD2
V gene: TRBV5-6
J gene: TRBJ2-7
clone size: .
CDR3 protein: CASSPGTSVHRQYF
CDR3 DNA: TGTGCCAGCAGCCCAGGGACTAGCGTCCACCGGCAGTACTTC

D gene: .
V gene: TRBV7-8
J gene: TRBJ2-7
clone size: .
CDR3 protein: CASSAAGPNYEQYF
CDR3 DNA: TGTGCCAGCAGCGCCGCCGGGCCGAACTACGAGCAGTACTTC

D gene: .
V gene: TRBV16
J gene: TRBJ2-2
clone size: .
CDR3 protein: CASSRTSGELFF
CDR3 DNA: TGTGCCAGCAGTAGGACGTCCGGGGAGCTGTTTTTT

D gene: .
V gene: TRBV30
J gene: TRBJ1-1
clone size: .
CDR3 protein: CAWSVMGAWEAFF
CDR3 DNA: TGTGCCTGGAGTGTGATGGGGGCGTGGGAAGCTTTCTTT

D gene: TRBD2
V gene: TRBV29-1
J gene: TRBJ2-1
clone size: .
CDR3 protein: CSVDGSGTSSYNEQFF
CDR3 DNA: TGCAGCGTTGACGGTAGCGGGACGAGCTCCTACAATGAGCAGTTCTTC

D gene: TRBD2
V gene: TRBV15
J gene: TRBJ2-7
clone size: .
CDR3 protein: CATTRPGGSPHEQYF
CDR3 DNA: TGTGCCACCACCCGACCAGGCGGGAGCCCCCACGAGCAGTACTTC

D gene: TRBD2
V gene: TRBV19
J gene: TRBJ2-7
clone size: .
CDR3 protein: CASSIPGFLLAGGFSYEQYF
CDR3 DNA: TGTGCCAGTAGTATTCCGGGGTTCTTACTAGCGGGAGGATTCTCCTACGAGCAGTACTTC